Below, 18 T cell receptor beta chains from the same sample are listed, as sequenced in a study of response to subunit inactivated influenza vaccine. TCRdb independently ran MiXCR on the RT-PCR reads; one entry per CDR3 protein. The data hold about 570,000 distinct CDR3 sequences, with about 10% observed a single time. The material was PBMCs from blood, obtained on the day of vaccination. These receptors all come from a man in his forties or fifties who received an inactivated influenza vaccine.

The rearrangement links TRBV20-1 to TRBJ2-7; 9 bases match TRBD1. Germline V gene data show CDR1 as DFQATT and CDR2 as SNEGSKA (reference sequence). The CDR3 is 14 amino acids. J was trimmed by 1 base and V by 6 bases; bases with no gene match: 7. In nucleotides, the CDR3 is TGCAGTGCCCACAGGACAGGGGAGTCCTACGAGCAGTACTTC. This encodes CSAHRTGESYEQYF.

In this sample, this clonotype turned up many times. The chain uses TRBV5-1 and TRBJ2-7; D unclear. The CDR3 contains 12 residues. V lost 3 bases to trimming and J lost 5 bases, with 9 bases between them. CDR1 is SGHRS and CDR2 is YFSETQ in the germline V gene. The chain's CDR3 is CASSYGPDEQYF. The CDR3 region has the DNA TGCGCCAGCAGCTATGGCCCAGACGAGCAGTACTTC.

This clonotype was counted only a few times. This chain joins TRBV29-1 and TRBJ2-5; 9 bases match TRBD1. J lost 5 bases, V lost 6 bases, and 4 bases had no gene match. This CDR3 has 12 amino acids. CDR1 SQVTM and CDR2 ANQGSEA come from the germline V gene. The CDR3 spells CSVGTGRETQYF. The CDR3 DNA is TGCAGCGTGGGGACAGGGAGGGAGACCCAGTACTTC.

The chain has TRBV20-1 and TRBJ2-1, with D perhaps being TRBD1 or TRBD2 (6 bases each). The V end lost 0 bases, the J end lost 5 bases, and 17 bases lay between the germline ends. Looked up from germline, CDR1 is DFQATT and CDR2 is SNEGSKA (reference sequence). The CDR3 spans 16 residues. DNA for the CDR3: TGCAGTGCTAGAGATCATTGGGGGCGGGGTGACAATGAGCAGTTCTTC. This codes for CSARDHWGRGDNEQFF.

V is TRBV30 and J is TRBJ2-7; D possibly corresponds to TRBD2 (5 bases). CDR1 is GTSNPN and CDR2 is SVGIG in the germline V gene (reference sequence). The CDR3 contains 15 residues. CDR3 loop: CALSPQRTFSYEQYF. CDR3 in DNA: TGTGCTCTATCCCCCCAGCGGACCTTCTCCTACGAGCAGTACTTC.

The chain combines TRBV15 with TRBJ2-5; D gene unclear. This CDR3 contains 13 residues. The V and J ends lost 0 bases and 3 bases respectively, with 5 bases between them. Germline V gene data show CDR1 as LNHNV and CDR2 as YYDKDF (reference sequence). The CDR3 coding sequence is TGTGCCACCAGCAGAGACCCTAAAGAGACCCAGTACTTC. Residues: CATSRDPKETQYF.

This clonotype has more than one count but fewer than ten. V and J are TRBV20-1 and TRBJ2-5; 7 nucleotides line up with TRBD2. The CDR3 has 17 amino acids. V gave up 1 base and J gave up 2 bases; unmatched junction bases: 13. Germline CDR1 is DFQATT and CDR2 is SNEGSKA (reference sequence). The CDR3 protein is CSARAPTTSVGQETQYF. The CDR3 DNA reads TGCAGTGCTAGAGCTCCTACTACTAGCGTGGGACAAGAGACCCAGTACTTC.

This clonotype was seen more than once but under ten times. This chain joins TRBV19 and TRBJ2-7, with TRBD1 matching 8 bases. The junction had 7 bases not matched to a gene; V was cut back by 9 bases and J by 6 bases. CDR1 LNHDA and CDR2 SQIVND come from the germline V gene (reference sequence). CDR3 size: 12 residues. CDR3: CASRQGLGEQYF. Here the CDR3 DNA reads TGTGCCAGCCGACAGGGGCTCGGCGAGCAGTACTTC.

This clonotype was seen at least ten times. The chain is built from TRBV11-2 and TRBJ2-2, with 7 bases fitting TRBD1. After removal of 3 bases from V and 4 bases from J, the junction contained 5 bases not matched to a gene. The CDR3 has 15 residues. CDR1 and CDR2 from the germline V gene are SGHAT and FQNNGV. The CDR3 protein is CASSLSTGVTGELFF. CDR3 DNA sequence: TGTGCCAGCAGCTTGAGTACAGGGGTCACCGGGGAGCTGTTTTTT.

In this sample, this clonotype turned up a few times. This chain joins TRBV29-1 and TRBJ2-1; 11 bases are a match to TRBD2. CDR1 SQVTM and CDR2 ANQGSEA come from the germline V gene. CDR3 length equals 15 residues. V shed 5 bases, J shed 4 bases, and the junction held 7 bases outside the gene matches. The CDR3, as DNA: TGCAGCGTTCAGGGTAGCGGGGGGGAATACAATGAGCAGTTCTTC. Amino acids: CSVQGSGGEYNEQFF.

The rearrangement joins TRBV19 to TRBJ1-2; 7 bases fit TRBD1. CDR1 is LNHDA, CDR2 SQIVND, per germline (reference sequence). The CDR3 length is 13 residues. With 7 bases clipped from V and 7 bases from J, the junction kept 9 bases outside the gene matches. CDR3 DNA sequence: TGTGCCAGTACCTTAGAGGGGGCGTTTGGCTACACCTTC. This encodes CASTLEGAFGYTF.

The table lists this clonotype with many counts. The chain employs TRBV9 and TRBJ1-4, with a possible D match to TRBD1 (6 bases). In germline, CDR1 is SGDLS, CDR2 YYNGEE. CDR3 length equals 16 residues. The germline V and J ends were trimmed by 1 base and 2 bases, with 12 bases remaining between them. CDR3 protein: CASSVSTGATNEKLFF. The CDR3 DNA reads TGTGCCAGCAGCGTAAGCACGGGGGCTACTAATGAAAAACTGTTTTTT.

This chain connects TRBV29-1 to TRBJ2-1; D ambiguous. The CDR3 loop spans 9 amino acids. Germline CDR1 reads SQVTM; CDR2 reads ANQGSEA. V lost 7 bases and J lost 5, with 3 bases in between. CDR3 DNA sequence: TGCAGCGCAGACAATGAGCAGTTCTTC. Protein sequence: CSADNEQFF.

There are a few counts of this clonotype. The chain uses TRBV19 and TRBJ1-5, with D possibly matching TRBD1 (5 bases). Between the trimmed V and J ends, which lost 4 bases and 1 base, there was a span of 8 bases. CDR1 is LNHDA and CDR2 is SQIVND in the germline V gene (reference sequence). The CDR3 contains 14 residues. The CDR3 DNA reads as TGTGCCAGTAGTAACAGGTGGAGCAATCAGCCCCAGCATTTT. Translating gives CASSNRWSNQPQHF.

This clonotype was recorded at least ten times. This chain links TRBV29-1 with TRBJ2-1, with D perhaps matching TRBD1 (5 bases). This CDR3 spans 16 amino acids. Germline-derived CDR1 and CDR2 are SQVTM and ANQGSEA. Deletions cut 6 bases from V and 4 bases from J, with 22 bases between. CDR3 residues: CSVRRDLGPPYNEQFF. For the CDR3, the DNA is TGCAGCGTCCGCAGGGATTTAGGCCCCCCTTACAATGAGCAGTTCTTC.

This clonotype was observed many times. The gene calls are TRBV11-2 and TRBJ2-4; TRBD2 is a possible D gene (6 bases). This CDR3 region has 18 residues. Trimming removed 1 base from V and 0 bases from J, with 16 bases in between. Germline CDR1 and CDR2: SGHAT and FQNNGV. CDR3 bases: TGTGCCAGCAGCTTAGGGAGGGCTAGCGTGTTAGCCAAAAACATTCAGTACTTC. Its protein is CASSLGRASVLAKNIQYF. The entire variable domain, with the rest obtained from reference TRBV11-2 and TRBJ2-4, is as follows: EAGVAQSPRYKIIEKRQSVAFWCNPISGHATLYWYQQILGQGPKLLIQFQNNGVVDDSQLPKDRFSAERLKGVDSTLKIQPAKLEDSAVYLCASSLGRASVLAKNIQYFGAGTRLSVL.

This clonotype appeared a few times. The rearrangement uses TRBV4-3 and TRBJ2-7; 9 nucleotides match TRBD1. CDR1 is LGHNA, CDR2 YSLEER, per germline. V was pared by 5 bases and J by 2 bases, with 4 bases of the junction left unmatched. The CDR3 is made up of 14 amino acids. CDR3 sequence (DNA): TGCGCCAGCAGCACCCGGACAGGGGCCTACGAGCAGTACTTC. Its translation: CASSTRTGAYEQYF.

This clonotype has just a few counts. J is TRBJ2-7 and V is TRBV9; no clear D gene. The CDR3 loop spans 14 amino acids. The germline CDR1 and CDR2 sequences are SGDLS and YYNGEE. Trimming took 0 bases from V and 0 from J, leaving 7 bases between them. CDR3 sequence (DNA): TGTGCCAGCAGCGTAGAGCCCGACTCCTACGAGCAGTACTTC. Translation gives CASSVEPDSYEQYF.